This T cell receptor beta chain was documented in a study of shared clonotypes between healthy human individuals. The protocol was immunoSEQ multiplex PCR, while the TCRdb copy is restricted to in-frame clones and leaves out a portion. The sample lists over 2,000,000 clones; 93% were seen once. The naive CD8 fraction comprised CD45RO-negative cells positively selected for CCR7 and excluded terminally differentiated effector memory CD45RA+ cells. The germline V and J ends were trimmed by 0 bases and 4 bases, with 15 bases remaining between them. The CDR3 runs 16 residues. Germline V gene data show CDR1 as SNHLY and CDR2 as FYNNEI.

This sequence joins TRBV2 and TRBJ1-2, with D perhaps matching TRBD1 (6 bases). The sequence was obtained from a man between 18 and 35 years old in good health. Some clones in this sample may be carry-over from other donors' samples. The specimen sequenced was naive CD8+ T cells from PBMCs. The CDR3 DNA reads TGTGCCAGCAGTGAAGCGCAGCGGGGGGCTGGCTATGGCTACACCTTC. This gives the protein CASSEAQRGAGYGYTF. Full variable domain (outside the CDR3, taken from reference TRBV2 and TRBJ1-2): EPEVTQTPSHQVTQMGQEVILRCVPISNHLYFYWYRQILGQKVEFLVSFYNNEISEKSEIFDDQFSVERPDGSNFTLKIRSTKLEDSAMYFCASSEAQRGAGYGYTFGSGTRLTVV.